The 2 T cell receptor beta chains in this list originate from one sample, sequenced in a study of blood T cell repertoires in COVID-19. Sequencing was performed with immunoSEQ multiplex PCR; in TCRdb, only in-frame clones are kept and a portion is missing. The table lists about 300,000 clones, about four fifths of them singletons. The sequenced sample consisted of peripheral blood. These receptors were taken from a human donor with COVID-19, enrolled during active disease. The donor label of this sample is uncertain.

The chain carries TRBV10-3 and TRBJ2-6, with 9 bases aligning to TRBD1. The CDR3 runs 18 residues. The junction had 10 bases not matched to a gene; V was cut back by 6 bases and J by 1 base. Germline CDR1 is ENHRY and CDR2 is SYGVKD. The CDR3 DNA reads as TGTGCCATCAGGAGAGACGGGACAGGGTCATCTGGGGCCAACGTCCTGACTTTC. The encoded protein is CAIRRDGTGSSGANVLTF.

The chain combines TRBV2 with TRBJ2-5, with unresolved D. V dropped 6 bases and J dropped 2 bases, with 13 bases sitting between them. Germline lookup yields CDR1 SNHLY and CDR2 FYNNEI. The CDR3 is made up of 14 amino acids. In DNA, the CDR3 is TGTGCCAGCAGCGCGTCTACCTCGCAAGAGACCCAGTACTTC. Residues: CASSASTSQETQYF.